Presented here are 21 T cell receptor beta chains from one specimen sequenced in a study of spatial heterogeneity in lung cancer. TCRdb reprocessed the 5' RACE reads with MiXCR, giving one entry per CDR3 protein. The top ten clones hold around 15% of a sample with over 50,000 distinct CDR3 sequences, approximately 6.3% of them seen once. The sample's time point: sample taken at primary tumor resection. Source: PBMCs, taken at surgery. Source of these receptors: a female donor with early-stage non-small cell lung cancer.

This clonotype was seen repeatedly, ten times or more. The genes are TRBV7-3 and TRBJ2-1; 7 bases line up with TRBD1. Trimming at V came to 5 bases and at J to 12 bases, leaving 13 bases not matched to a gene. The CDR3 is 14 residues long. CDR1 and CDR2 from the germline V gene are SGHTA and FQGTGA. CDR3 nucleotides: TGTGCCAGCAGCGCTGACAGGGTAGGGGCGTGGCAGTTCTTC. It specifies CASSADRVGAWQFF. The whole variable domain, remainder taken from reference TRBV7-3 and TRBJ2-1, is GAGVSQTPSNKVTEKGKYVELRCDPISGHTALYWYRQSLGQGPEFLIYFQGTGAADDSGLPNDRFFAVRPEGSVSTLKIQRTERGDSAVYLCASSADRVGAWQFFGPGTRLTVL.

This clonotype was found many times. The CDR3 does not close with the conserved phenylalanine or tryptophan, likely indicating a read error. No DNA is shown, since the ends of the CDR3 on it are uncertain; the CDR3 is the one TCRdb lists. The chain joins TRBV12-3 or TRBV12-4 to TRBJ2-4. The CDR3 spans 10 amino acids, including both terminal residues. The CDR3 loop is CASSLSSGFV.

This clonotype was picked up many times. The gene calls are TRBV28 and TRBJ1-4; weak D call: TRBD1 (5 bases). The CDR3 is 13 residues long. V gave up 10 bases and J gave up 6 bases, with 15 bases separating them. Looked up from germline, CDR1 is MDHEN and CDR2 is SYDVKM. The CDR3 protein is CATPDWGDEKLFF. The CDR3 DNA reads TGTGCCACCCCGGACTGGGGGGATGAAAAACTGTTTTTT.

Ten or more counts support this clonotype. The chain carries TRBV12-5 and TRBJ2-1, with a tentative D call TRBD1 (6 bases). The CDR3 spans 14 residues. Germline assignment: CDR1 LGHNT and CDR2 FRNRAP. The germline V and J ends were trimmed by 6 bases and 0 bases, with 9 bases remaining between them. As DNA, the CDR3 is TGTGCTAGTGGGGGGGCGAGCTCCTACAATGAGCAGTTCTTC. It codes for CASGGASSYNEQFF.

This clonotype has a count of ten or more. The CDR3 DNA is TGCAGTGCTTCCCGGACCGGATTAGGCTACACCTTC. This sequence encodes CSASRTGLGYTF. The V and J genes are TRBV20-1 and TRBJ1-2; the D is unclear. Germline V gives CDR1 DFQATT, CDR2 SNEGSKA (reference sequence). The CDR3 has 12 residues. V was pared by 5 bases and J by 8 bases, with 15 bases between.

Only a few counts were recorded for this clonotype. This chain connects TRBV7-9 to TRBJ1-3, with 9 bases that match TRBD1. Germline CDR1 reads SEHNR; CDR2 reads FQNEAQ (reference sequence). The CDR3 has 16 amino acids. J was trimmed by 2 bases and V by 5 bases; bases with no gene match: 7. CDR3 coding DNA: TGTGCCAGCAGCGCGGGACAGGGAGGAACTGGAAACACCATATATTTT. Protein product: CASSAGQGGTGNTIYF. Filled out from reference TRBV7-9 and TRBJ1-3, the complete variable domain reads DTGVSQNPRHKITKRGQNVTFRCDPISEHNRLYWYRQTLGQGPEFLTYFQNEAQLEKSRLLSDRFSAERPKGSFSTLEIQRTEQGDSAMYLCASSAGQGGTGNTIYFGEGSWLTVV.

This clonotype was detected only a few times. This chain connects TRBV5-1 to TRBJ2-5; D may match TRBD1 or TRBD2 (5 bases each). V lost 2 bases and J 2 bases, leaving 13 bases between the germline ends. The CDR3 covers 15 residues. Germline CDR1 and CDR2: SGHRS and YFSETQ. Here the CDR3 reads CASSFWGRPQETQYF. The DNA for the CDR3 is TGCGCCAGCAGCTTTTGGGGACGACCTCAAGAGACCCAGTACTTC. The entire variable domain, with the rest obtained from reference TRBV5-1 and TRBJ2-5, is as follows: KAGVTQTPRYLIKTRGQQVTLSCSPISGHRSVSWYQQTPGQGLQFLFEYFSETQRNKGNFPGRFSGRQFSNSRSEMNVSTLELGDSALYLCASSFWGRPQETQYFGPGTRLLVL.

The DNA for the CDR3 is TGCGCCAGCAGCTTGGTACAGGGCACAAGCACTGAAGCTTTCTTT. Translation gives CASSLVQGTSTEAFF. The gene calls are TRBV5-1 and TRBJ1-1, with D possibly TRBD1 on 6 matching bases. The CDR3 has 15 residues. The germline V and J ends were trimmed by 0 bases and 4 bases, with 13 bases remaining between them. Looked up from germline, CDR1 is SGHRS and CDR2 is YFSETQ.

In this sample, this clonotype turned up many times. This sequence joins TRBV12-3 or TRBV12-4 and TRBJ2-7; unclear D gene. Trimming cost V 2 bases and J 2 bases, with 10 bases left between them. The CDR3 is 14 residues long. CDR3 region: CASSLSGGTYEQYF. The CDR3 DNA reads as TGTGCCAGCAGTTTATCTGGCGGAACCTACGAGCAGTACTTC.

The table lists this clonotype with many counts. This chain uses TRBV10-3 with TRBJ1-1; unclear D gene. CDR1 is ENHRY, CDR2 SYGVKD, per germline. The germline V and J ends were trimmed by 5 bases and 4 bases, with 11 bases remaining between them. This CDR3 comprises 13 residues. CDR3 protein: CAISSSSGTEAFF. The CDR3 bases are TGTGCCATCAGTTCCTCCTCGGGCACTGAAGCTTTCTTT.

This clonotype was found many times. The rearrangement joins TRBV5-8 to TRBJ1-3; D is uncertain. Trimming stripped 0 bases from V and 3 bases from J, with 7 bases between. CDR1 and CDR2 (germline): SGHTS, YDEGEE. CDR3 length: 14 amino acids. DNA for the CDR3: TGTGCCAGCAGCTTGGATTTAGATGGAAACACCATATATTTT. Its translation: CASSLDLDGNTIYF.

This clonotype was counted at least ten times. This chain uses TRBV7-9 with TRBJ2-3, with 12 bases that match TRBD1. The CDR3 runs 15 residues. Germline V lookup: CDR1 SEHNR, CDR2 FQNEAQ (reference sequence). The V and J ends lost 5 bases and 6 bases, in that order; junction bases with no gene match: 6. CDR3: CASSPGTGGRDTQYF. DNA for the CDR3: TGTGCCAGCAGCCCTGGGACAGGGGGCAGGGATACGCAGTATTTT.

V and J are TRBV20-1 and TRBJ2-3; 11 positions agree with TRBD2. The germline gives CDR1 DFQATT, CDR2 SNEGSKA (reference sequence). This CDR3 comprises 16 residues. Unmatched junction bases numbered 3, after V lost 1 base and J lost 0 bases. CDR3 amino acids: CSARGLAGTSTDTQYF. CDR3 coding DNA: TGCAGTGCTAGAGGACTAGCGGGAACTAGCACAGATACGCAGTATTTT.

This clonotype came up many times. The chain combines TRBV7-6 with TRBJ2-7; D gene uncertain. Germline CDR1 reads SGHVS; CDR2 reads FNYEAQ. CDR3 size: 15 residues. V lost 5 bases and J 7 bases, leaving 21 bases between the germline ends. The CDR3 protein is CASSQREPPLDEQYF. In DNA form, the CDR3 reads TGTGCCAGCAGCCAAAGAGAACCACCACTGGATGAGCAGTACTTC.

This clonotype was detected many times. The genes are TRBV7-3 and TRBJ1-6; tentatively, D is TRBD1 (6 bases). V lost 1 base to trimming and J lost 10 bases, with 11 bases between them. The CDR3 totals 14 residues. In germline, CDR1 is SGHTA, CDR2 FQGTGA. CDR3 nucleotides: TGTGCCAGCAGCTTAAACAGGGTAGACTCACCCCTCCACTTT. The encoded protein is CASSLNRVDSPLHF.

This clonotype appeared many times. V is TRBV5-1 and J is TRBJ1-1; D remains ambiguous. The germline V and J ends were trimmed by 5 bases and 2 bases, with 16 bases remaining between them. There are 15 residues in the CDR3. Germline CDR1 and CDR2: SGHRS and YFSETQ. The CDR3 loop is CASRVQSAGNTEAFF. CDR3 DNA sequence: TGCGCCAGCAGGGTGCAATCGGCAGGCAACACTGAAGCTTTCTTT.

This clonotype was counted between two and nine times. The chain is built from TRBV29-1 and TRBJ1-5; tentative D call: TRBD1 (5 bases). V was pared by 8 bases and J by 8 bases, with 16 bases between. Germline V gene lookup returns CDR1 SQVTM and CDR2 ANQGSEA. The length of the CDR3 is 12 residues. The chain's CDR3 is CSLWGGVEPQHF. The CDR3 DNA sequence: TGCAGCCTTTGGGGAGGGGTTGAGCCCCAGCATTTT.

A word on this clonotype: This sequence may be a read error, since a much larger clone differs from it by one base. V gene TRBV2 combines with J gene TRBJ1-1; D ambiguous. CDR1 SNHLY and CDR2 FYNNEI come from the germline V gene. Trimming stripped 4 bases from V and 5 bases from J, with 11 bases between. This CDR3 contains 13 residues. This chain's CDR3 is CASSVGECTEAFF. The CDR3 DNA follows: TGTGCCAGCAGTGTGGGCGAGTGTACTGAAGCTTTCTTT.

The table lists this clonotype with many counts. The chain employs TRBV5-5 and TRBJ1-4; 7 bases align to TRBD1. The CDR3 length is 14 residues. Looked up from germline, CDR1 is SGHKS and CDR2 is YYEKEE (reference sequence). V was pared by 4 bases and J by 8 bases, with 8 bases of the junction left unmatched. CDR3 in amino acids: CASSLAGGGEKLFF. DNA for the CDR3: TGTGCCAGCAGCCTTGCAGGGGGAGGCGAAAAACTGTTTTTT.

The table lists this clonotype with many counts. V gene TRBV12-5 combines with J gene TRBJ2-2; no clear D gene. V lost 2 bases and J lost 2, with 6 bases in between. The CDR3 is 14 residues long. Germline V CDR1 and CDR2: LGHNT, FRNRAP. In DNA form, the CDR3 reads TGTGCTAGTGGTTTGACAGTAAACACCGGGGAGCTGTTTTTT. It specifies CASGLTVNTGELFF.

This clonotype was seen repeatedly, ten times or more. The V and J genes are TRBV28 and TRBJ2-7; maybe TRBD1 (6 bases). Trimming cost V 6 bases and J 3 bases, with 12 bases left between them. The CDR3 spans 13 residues. Germline CDR1 reads MDHEN; CDR2 reads SYDVKM. The CDR3: CASRPGTFYEQYV. CDR3 coding DNA: TGTGCCAGCAGGCCCGGGACATTCTACGAGCAGTACGTC.